The rows below give T cell receptor beta chains drawn from one sample of a study of blood T cell repertoires in COVID-19. The assay was immunoSEQ multiplex PCR, and TCRdb's table has in-frame clones only and misses some. The data contain under 300,000 clones, about 90% of them singletons. Sequenced: PBMCs or T cells enriched from blood (not recorded which). Receptors originate from a woman in her 40s with acute COVID-19. Each CDR3 is given with its conserved first and last residue. D genes are given only for firm matches. Some rows have no size entry. The others give once, few or many, or a class for an expanded clone.

TRBJ2-5,TRBD1,once,TRBV20-1,CSASRAQGHQETQYF
TRBJ1-5,-,-,TRBV4-1,CASSQVTRQPNQPQHF
TRBJ2-5,TRBD1,-,TRBV29-1,CSVDEPGQGGETQYF
TRBJ2-7,-,-,TRBV5-1,CASSSTDTYEQYF
TRBJ2-3,TRBD1,-,TRBV11-3,CATSSVKDRGLNTQYF
TRBJ2-7,TRBD2,-,TRBV19,CASSTSGGSGNSKFYEQYF
TRBJ2-3,-,once,TRBV28,CASSLESLTDTQYF
TRBJ1-5,-,-,TRBV10-3,CAISEAQGPRGQPQHF
TRBJ1-1,-,-,TRBV30,CAWTVPPEAFF
TRBJ2-1,-,-,TRBV4-1,CASSQAISGAHQFF
TRBJ2-2,TRBD2,once,TRBV10-3,CAISEYGTSGNTGELFF
TRBJ2-2,-,-,TRBV18,CASSPTEEAAGELFF
TRBJ2-2,-,-,TRBV7-9,CASSLGSNGELFF
TRBJ2-1,-,-,TRBV2,CASSVALQINNEQFF
TRBJ1-1,TRBD1,few,TRBV4-2,CASSQEVTGYTEAFF
TRBJ2-7,TRBD2,-,TRBV3-1/TRBV3-2,CASSQITGGYEQYF
TRBJ1-4,TRBD1,-,TRBV10-3,CATATGIGLDEKLFF
TRBJ1-1,-,-,TRBV18,CATKVGGQNTEAFF
TRBJ2-2,TRBD2,few,TRBV4-1,CASSQEVLAGGMAGELFF
TRBJ1-4,-,-,TRBV12-3/TRBV12-4,CASSSWEKLFF
TRBJ2-7,TRBD2,-,TRBV5-5,CASRSLAYSSYEQYF
TRBJ2-1,TRBD2,-,TRBV13,CASSLGKREAVDEQFF
TRBJ2-7,-,once,TRBV3-1/TRBV3-2,CASSQDVGRVYEQYF
TRBJ1-1,-,-,TRBV5-5,CASSLEVRDGDTEAFF
TRBJ2-7,-,-,TRBV12-3/TRBV12-4,CASSVLTAYEQYF
TRBJ1-1,-,-,TRBV19,CASSIRGVNTEAFF
TRBJ2-6,-,-,TRBV7-2,CASHSGANVLTF
TRBJ2-5,TRBD2,-,TRBV19,CASSIEPSGSKETQYF
TRBJ2-1,-,-,TRBV28,CASFSGIHNEQFF
TRBJ1-1,-,few,TRBV3-1/TRBV3-2,CASSQAQEAFF
TRBJ1-2,-,-,TRBV5-1,CASSLYPGEGHGYTF
TRBJ1-2,TRBD1,few,TRBV15,CATSRDLRTGDNTF
TRBJ2-3,TRBD2,-,TRBV5-1,CASSLDAGAGDTQYF
TRBJ2-1,-,-,TRBV5-3,CARSTRGESNEQFF
TRBJ2-3,-,few,TRBV7-6,CASSLVPRGSTDTQYF
TRBJ1-1,TRBD1,-,TRBV11-3,CASKTGGYTEAFF
TRBJ2-1,TRBD2,-,TRBV7-3,CASSLSPRVAGAHNEQFF
TRBJ1-5,-,-,TRBV7-8,CASSLNRSGNQPQHF
TRBJ1-2,-,-,TRBV13,CASSLRDKGHTDYGYTF
TRBJ2-1,TRBD2,-,TRBV5-1,CASSLASGRTSYNEQFF
TRBJ1-2,-,-,TRBV19,CASSGVGVYGYTF
TRBJ2-3,TRBD2,-,TRBV7-3,CASSHSGSATDTQYF
TRBJ1-4,-,-,TRBV3-1/TRBV3-2,CASSPTPTNEKLFF
TRBJ2-5,TRBD2,-,TRBV3-1/TRBV3-2,CASSQVASGNQETQYF
TRBJ2-5,TRBD1,-,TRBV27,CASSYRGRAETQYF
TRBJ2-5,-,-,TRBV12-3/TRBV12-4,CASSLGAEETQYF
TRBJ2-1,TRBD2,-,TRBV9,CASSVGSAGGAYNEQFF
TRBJ1-2,-,-,TRBV7-9,CASSLLPDSLTF
TRBJ2-1,TRBD2,-,TRBV19,CASSQRLAGGPEQFF
TRBJ1-2,TRBD1,few,TRBV19,CASSIWGKGTVSNYGYTF
TRBJ1-5,TRBD1,few,TRBV2,CASSEWTGGDQPQHF
TRBJ2-2,-,-,TRBV18,CASPPQGSTGELFF
TRBJ2-1,TRBD2,-,TRBV9,CASTAGENEQFF
TRBJ1-1,TRBD1,-,TRBV19,CASSSGQGVTEAFF
TRBJ2-3,TRBD2,once,TRBV24-1,CATSVGLAGADTQYF
TRBJ2-7,-,-,TRBV9,CASSVAGESSGVQYF
TRBJ2-1,TRBD2,few,TRBV7-3,CASSSSGIYNEQFF